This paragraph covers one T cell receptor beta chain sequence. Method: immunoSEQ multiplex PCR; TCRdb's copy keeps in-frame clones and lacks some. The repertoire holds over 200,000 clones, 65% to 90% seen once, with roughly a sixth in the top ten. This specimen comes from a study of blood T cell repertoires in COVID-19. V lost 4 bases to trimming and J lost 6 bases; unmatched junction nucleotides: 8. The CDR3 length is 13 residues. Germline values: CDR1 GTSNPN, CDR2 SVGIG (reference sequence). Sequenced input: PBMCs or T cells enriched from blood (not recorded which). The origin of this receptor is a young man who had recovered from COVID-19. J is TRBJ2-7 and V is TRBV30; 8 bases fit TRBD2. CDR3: CAWNIREGGEQYF. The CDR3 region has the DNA TGTGCCTGGAATATCCGGGAGGGTGGCGAGCAGTACTTC. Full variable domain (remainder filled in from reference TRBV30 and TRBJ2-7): SQTIHQWPATLVQPVGSPLSLECTVEGTSNPNLYWYRQAAGRGLQLLFYSVGIGQISSEVPQNLSASRPQDRQFILSSKKLLLSDSGFYLCAWNIREGGEQYFGPGTRLTVT.